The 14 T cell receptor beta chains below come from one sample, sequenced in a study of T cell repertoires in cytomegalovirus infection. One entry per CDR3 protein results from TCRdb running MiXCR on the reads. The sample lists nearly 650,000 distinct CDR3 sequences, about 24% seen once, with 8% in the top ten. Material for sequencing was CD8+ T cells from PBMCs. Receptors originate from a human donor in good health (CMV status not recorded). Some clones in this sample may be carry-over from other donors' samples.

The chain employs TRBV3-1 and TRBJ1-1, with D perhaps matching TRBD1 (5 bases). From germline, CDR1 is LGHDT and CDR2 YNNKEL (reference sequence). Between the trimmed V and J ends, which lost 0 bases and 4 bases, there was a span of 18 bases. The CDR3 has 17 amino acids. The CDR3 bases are TGTGCCAGCAGCCAAGATAGGATCGGGGCCGAGACCACTGAAGCTTTCTTT. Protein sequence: CASSQDRIGAETTEAFF.

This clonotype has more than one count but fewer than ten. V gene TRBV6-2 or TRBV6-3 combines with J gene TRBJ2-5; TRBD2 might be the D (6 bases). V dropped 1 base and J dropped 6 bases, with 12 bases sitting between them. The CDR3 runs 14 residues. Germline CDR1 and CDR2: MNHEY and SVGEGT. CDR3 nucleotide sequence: TGTGCCAGCAGTTACTGGACCGGGAGAAAGACCCAGTACTTC. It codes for CASSYWTGRKTQYF.

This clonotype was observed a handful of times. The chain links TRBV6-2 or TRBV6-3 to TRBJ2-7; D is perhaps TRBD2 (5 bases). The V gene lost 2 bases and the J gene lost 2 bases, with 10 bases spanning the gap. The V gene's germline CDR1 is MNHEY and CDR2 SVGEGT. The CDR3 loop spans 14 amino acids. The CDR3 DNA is TGTGCCAGCAGTTACAACCGGGAAACCTACGAGCAGTACTTC. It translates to CASSYNRETYEQYF.

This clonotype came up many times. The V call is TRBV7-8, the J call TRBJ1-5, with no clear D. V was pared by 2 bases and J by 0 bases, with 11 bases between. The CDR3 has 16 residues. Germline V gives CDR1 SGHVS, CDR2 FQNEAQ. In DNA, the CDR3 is TGTGCCAGCAGCTTATCCCCGGGAAATAGCAATCAGCCCCAGCATTTT. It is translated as CASSLSPGNSNQPQHF.

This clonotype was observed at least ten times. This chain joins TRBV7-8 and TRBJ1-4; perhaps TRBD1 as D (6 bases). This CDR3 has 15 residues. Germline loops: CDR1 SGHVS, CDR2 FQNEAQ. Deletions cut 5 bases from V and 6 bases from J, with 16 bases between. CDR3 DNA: TGTGCCAGCAGCGCAGAGGACAGATGGGATGAAAAACTGTTTTTT. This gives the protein CASSAEDRWDEKLFF.

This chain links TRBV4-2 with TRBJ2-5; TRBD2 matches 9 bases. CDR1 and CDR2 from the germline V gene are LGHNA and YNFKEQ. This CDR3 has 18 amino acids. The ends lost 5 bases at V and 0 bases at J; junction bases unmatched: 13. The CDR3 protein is CASSKGAERGAYQETQYF. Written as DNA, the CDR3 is TGTGCCAGCAGCAAAGGGGCAGAGCGGGGGGCTTACCAAGAGACCCAGTACTTC.

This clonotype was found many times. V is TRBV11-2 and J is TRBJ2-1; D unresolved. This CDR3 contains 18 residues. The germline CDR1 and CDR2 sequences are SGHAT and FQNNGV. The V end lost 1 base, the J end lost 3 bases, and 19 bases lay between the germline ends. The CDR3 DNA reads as TGTGCCAGCAGCTTAGTAATCTTCGGGCAGGTGGGCTACAATGAGCAGTTCTTC. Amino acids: CASSLVIFGQVGYNEQFF.

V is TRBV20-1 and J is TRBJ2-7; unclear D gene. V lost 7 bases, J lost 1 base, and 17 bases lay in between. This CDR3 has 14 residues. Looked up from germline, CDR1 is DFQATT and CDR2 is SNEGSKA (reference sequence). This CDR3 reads CSVTWAVASYEQYF. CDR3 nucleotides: TGCAGTGTGACTTGGGCTGTAGCTTCCTACGAGCAGTACTTC.

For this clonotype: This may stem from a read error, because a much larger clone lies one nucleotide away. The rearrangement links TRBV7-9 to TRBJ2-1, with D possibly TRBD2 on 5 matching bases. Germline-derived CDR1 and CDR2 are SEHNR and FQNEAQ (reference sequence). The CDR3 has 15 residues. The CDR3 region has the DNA TGTGCCAACAGCTTAGAGGGATCTCTGGGGAATGAGCAGTTCTTC. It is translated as CANSLEGSLGNEQFF. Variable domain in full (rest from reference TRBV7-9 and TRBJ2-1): DTGVSQNPRHKITKRGQNVTFRCDPISEHNRLYWYRQTLGQGPEFLTYFQNEAQLEKSRLLSDRFSAERPKGSFSTLEIQRTEQGDSAMYLCANSLEGSLGNEQFFGPGTRLTVL.

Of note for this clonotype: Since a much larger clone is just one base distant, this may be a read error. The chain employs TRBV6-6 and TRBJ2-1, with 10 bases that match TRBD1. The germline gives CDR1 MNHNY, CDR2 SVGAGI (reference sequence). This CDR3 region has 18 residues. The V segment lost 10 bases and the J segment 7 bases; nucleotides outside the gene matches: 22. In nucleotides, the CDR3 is TGTGCCAACAGGCCCGCGGGGACAGGGGACACGCCGGGGAATGAGCAGTTCTTC. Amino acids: CANRPAGTGDTPGNEQFF.

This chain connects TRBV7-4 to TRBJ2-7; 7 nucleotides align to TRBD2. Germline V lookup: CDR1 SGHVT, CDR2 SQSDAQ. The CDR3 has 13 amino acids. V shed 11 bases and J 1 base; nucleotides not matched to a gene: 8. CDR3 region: CAWGTGGSYEQYF. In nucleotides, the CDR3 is TGTGCCTGGGGGACGGGGGGTTCCTACGAGCAGTACTTC.

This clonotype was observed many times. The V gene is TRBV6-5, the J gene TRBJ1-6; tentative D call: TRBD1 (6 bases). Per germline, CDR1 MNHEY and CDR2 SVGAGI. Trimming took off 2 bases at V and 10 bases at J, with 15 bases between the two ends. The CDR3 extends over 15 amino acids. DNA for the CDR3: TGTGCCAGCAGTTACCAGGGGCGGGTTTGGTCACCCCTCCACTTT. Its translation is CASSYQGRVWSPLHF.

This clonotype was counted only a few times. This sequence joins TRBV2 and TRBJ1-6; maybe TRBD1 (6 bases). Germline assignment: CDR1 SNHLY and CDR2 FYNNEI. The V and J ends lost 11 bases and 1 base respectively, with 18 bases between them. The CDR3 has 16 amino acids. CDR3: CAGGTRDISYNSPLHF. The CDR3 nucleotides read TGTGCCGGCGGGACACGGGATATTTCCTATAATTCACCCCTCCACTTT.

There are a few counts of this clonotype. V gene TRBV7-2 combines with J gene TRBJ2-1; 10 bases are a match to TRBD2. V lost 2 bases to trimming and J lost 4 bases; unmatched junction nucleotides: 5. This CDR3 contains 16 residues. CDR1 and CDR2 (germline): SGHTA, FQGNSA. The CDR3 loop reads CASSLTWTSGYNEQFF. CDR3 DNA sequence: TGTGCCAGCAGCTTAACATGGACTAGCGGTTACAATGAGCAGTTCTTC.